This paragraph covers one T cell receptor beta chain sequence. Generated by immunoSEQ multiplex PCR, the TCRdb table keeps only in-frame clones and is missing some. The data contain 95,000 to 150,000 clones, roughly nine tenths of them seen just once; the ten biggest clones take up 7.8%. This entry comes from a study of control samples from healthy donors and cancer patients. This CDR3 is 16 amino acids long. V trimming: 1 base; J trimming: 3 bases; junction bases outside the gene matches: 6. Germline V gene data show CDR1 as ENHRY and CDR2 as SYGVKD. The rearrangement uses TRBV10-3 and TRBJ2-7; 10 bases line up with TRBD1. The TCR was taken from a woman aged 18 to 35 in good health. Material for sequencing was blood. The CDR3 DNA reads TGTGCCATCAGTGAGTTAACGGGACAGGGGCACTACGAGCAGTACTTC. Protein product: CAISELTGQGHYEQYF.